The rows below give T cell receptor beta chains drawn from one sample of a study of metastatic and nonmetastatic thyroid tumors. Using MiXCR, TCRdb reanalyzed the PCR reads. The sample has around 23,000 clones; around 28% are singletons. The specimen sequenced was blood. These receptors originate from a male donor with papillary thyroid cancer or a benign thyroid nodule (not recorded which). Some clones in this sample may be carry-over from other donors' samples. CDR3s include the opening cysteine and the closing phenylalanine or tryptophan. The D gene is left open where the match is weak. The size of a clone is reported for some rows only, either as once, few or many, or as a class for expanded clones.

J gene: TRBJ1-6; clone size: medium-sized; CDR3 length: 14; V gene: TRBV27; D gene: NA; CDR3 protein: CASSRSSYNSPLHF; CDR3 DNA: TGTGCCAGCAGTAGGAGTTCCTATAATTCACCCCTCCACTTT
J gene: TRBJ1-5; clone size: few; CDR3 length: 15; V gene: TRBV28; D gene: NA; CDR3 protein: CATLRGVIPNQPQHF; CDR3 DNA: TGTGCCACCCTCCGGGGGGTTATACCGAATCAGCCCCAGCATTTT
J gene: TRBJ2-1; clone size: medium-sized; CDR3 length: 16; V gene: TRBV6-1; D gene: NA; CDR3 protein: CASRQTGTASYNEQFF; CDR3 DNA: TGTGCCAGCAGGCAAACAGGGACCGCCTCCTACAATGAGCAGTTCTTC
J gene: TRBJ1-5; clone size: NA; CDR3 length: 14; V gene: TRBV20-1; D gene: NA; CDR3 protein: CSARDLRLYQPQHF; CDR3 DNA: TGCAGTGCTAGAGATCTGCGGTTGTATCAGCCCCAGCATTTT
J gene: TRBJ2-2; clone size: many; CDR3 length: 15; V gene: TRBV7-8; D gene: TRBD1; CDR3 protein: CASSLDRAGGRELFF; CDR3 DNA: TGTGCCAGCAGCTTAGATCGGGCAGGGGGAAGGGAGCTGTTTTTT
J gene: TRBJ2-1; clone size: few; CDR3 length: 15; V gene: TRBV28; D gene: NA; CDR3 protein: CASRTLSGEGDEQFF; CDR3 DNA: TGTGCCAGCAGGACCCTATCGGGAGAAGGGGATGAGCAGTTCTTC
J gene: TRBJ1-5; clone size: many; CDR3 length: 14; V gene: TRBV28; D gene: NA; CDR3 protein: CASSLGGSNQPQHF; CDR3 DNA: TGTGCCAGCAGTTTAGGGGGTAGCAATCAGCCCCAGCATTTT
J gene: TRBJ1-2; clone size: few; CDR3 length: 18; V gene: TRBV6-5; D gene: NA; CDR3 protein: CASSYLGEGRPAGYGYTF; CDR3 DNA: TGTGCCAGCAGTTACTTGGGGGAGGGACGGCCCGCTGGTTATGGCTACACCTTC
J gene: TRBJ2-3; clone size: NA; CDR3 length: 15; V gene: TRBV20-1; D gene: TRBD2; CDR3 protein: CSAGGPGLARDTQYF; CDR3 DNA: TGCAGTGCAGGGGGACCGGGACTAGCACGAGATACGCAGTATTTT
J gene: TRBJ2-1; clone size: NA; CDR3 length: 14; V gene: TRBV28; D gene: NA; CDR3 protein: CATSASKPYYEQFF; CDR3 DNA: TGTGCCACTAGCGCGAGTAAGCCCTACTATGAGCAGTTCTTC
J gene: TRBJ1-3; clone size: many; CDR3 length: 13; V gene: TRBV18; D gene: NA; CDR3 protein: CASSDLTGNTIYF; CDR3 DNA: TGTGCCAGCTCGGATTTGACTGGAAACACCATATATTTT
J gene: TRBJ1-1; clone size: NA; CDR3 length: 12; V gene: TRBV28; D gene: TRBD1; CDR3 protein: CSSRQGGTEDFF; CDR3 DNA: TGTTCCAGCAGACAGGGAGGCACTGAAGATTTCTTT
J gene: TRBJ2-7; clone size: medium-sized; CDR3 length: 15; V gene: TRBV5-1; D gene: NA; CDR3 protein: CASSLVPGVFHEQYF; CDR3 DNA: TGCGCCAGCAGCTTGGTCCCAGGGGTATTTCACGAGCAGTACTTC